This TCR beta chain is drawn from a study of blood T cells in healthy people across ages. In the study overall: About one barcoded beta molecule per two T cells was captured by template switching. Study results and caveats: It was held that the diversity estimates obtained from one million T cells were underestimates.

This CDR3 has 16 amino acids. CDR1 and CDR2 from the germline V gene are LGHNA and YNFKEQ. Note on this clonotype: What it binds is unknown. One junction end disagrees with the germline gene, perhaps due to a read error.

PCR was performed a second time for about 7 to 12 cycles using a sample-barcoded 5' primer and a J-beta primer mix. TCRdb used MiXCR to reprocess the 5' RACE reads, holding one entry per CDR3 protein. Found here are approximately 1,000,000 distinct CDR3 sequences, 40% to 55% of them singletons; the top ten hold approximately 20%. This sequence was found in a woman aged 60-75 years in good health. The chain uses TRBV4-2 and TRBJ2-5, with D possibly TRBD2 on 5 matching bases. The tail of the sequence fits TRBJ2-7 better, so the J call may be wrong. The sequencing sample was made of blood. The CDR3 protein is CASSQGSGTHSFEQYF. CDR3 bases: TGTGCCAGTAGCCAAGGAAGCGGAACCCACTCTTTCGAGCAGTACTTC.